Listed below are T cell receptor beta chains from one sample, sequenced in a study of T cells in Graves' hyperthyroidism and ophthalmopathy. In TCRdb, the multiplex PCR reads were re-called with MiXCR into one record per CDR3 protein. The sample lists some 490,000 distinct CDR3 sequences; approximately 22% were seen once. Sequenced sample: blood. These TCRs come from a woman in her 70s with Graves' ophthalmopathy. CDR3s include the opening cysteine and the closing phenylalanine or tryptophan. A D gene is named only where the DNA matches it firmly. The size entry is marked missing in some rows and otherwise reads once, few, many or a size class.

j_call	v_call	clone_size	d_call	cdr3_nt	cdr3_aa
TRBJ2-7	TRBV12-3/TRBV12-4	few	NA	TGTGCCAGCAGTTGGTCCAACTCCTACGAGCAGTACTTC	CASSWSNSYEQYF
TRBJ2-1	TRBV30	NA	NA	TGTGCCTGGAACGGTGGTAGCGGCCACAATGAGCAGTTCTTC	CAWNGGSGHNEQFF
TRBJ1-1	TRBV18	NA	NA	TGTGCCAGCTCACAACAGGTGAACACTGAAGCTTTCTTT	CASSQQVNTEAFF
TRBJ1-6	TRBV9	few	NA	TGTGCCAGCAGCGTGGAGGATCTTAATTCACCCCTCCACTTT	CASSVEDLNSPLHF
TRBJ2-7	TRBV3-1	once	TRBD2	TGTGCCAGCAGCCAAGATTGGACTAGCAGTGCCTACGAGCAGTACTTC	CASSQDWTSSAYEQYF
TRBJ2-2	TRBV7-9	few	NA	TGTGCCAGCAGCTCCAGTGGGCTCGCGAACACCGGGGAGCTGTTTTTT	CASSSSGLANTGELFF
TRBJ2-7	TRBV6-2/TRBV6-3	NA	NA	TGTGCCAGCAGGCAGGACTCCGCAAGCGAGCAGTACTTC	CASRQDSASEQYF
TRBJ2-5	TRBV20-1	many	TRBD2	TGCAGTGCTAGAGATATCGGGAGGGAGACCCAGTACTTC	CSARDIGRETQYF
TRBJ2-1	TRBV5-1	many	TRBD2	TGCGCCAGCAGCCAGGGACTAGCGGGAGATGAGCAGTTCTTC	CASSQGLAGDEQFF
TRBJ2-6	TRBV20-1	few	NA	TGCAGTGCCAGACCGGTTGCGGGGGCCAACGTCCTGACTTTC	CSARPVAGANVLTF
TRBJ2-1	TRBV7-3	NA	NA	TGTGCCAGCAGCTTAGACCCCCGTACCAGCTCCTACAATGAGCAGTTCTTC	CASSLDPRTSSYNEQFF
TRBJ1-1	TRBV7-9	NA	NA	TGTGCCAGCAGTACAGGGTCGCGGGGCACTGAAGCTTTCTTT	CASSTGSRGTEAFF
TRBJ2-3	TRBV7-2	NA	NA	TGTGCCAGCAGCTCAAGACCTCTCGGATCCACAGATACGCAGTATTTT	CASSSRPLGSTDTQYF
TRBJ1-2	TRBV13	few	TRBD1	TGTGCCAGCAGCTTAGGCAGGGGGGATGGCTACACCTTC	CASSLGRGDGYTF
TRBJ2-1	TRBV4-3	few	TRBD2	TGCGCCAGCAGCCAAGGAGTAGCGGGGAATGAGCAGTTCTTC	CASSQGVAGNEQFF
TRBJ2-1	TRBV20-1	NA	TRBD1	TGCAGTGCTAGGGACAGGGAAGCTGAGCAGTTCTTC	CSARDREAEQFF
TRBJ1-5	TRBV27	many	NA	TGTGCCAGCAGTCCCCGGACCGGACAGCCCCAGCATTTT	CASSPRTGQPQHF
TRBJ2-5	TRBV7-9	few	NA	TGTGCCAGCAGCCTTGCCCGTTCTTCCCTTCCGGAGTACTTC	CASSLARSSLPEYF
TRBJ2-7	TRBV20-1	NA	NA	TGCAGTGCCCCGAGGGGCCACGAGCAGTACTTC	CSAPRGHEQYF
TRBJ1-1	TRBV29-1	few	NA	TGCAGCGTTCCAAAGCTGAACACTGAAGCTTTCTTT	CSVPKLNTEAFF